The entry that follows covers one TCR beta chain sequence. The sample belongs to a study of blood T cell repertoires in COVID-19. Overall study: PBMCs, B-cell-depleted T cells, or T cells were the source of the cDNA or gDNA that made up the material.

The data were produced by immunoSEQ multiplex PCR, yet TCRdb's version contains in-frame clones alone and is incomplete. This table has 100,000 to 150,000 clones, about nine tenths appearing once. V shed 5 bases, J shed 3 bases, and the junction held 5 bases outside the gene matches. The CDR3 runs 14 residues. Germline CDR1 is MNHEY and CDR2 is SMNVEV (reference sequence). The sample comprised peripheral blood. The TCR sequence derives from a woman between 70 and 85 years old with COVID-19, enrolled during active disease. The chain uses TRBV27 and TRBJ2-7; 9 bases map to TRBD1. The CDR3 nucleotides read TGTGCCAGCAGTCCCAACAGGGGGCTCTACGAGCAGTACTTC. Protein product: CASSPNRGLYEQYF.